The clone carrying this T cell receptor beta chain occurred many times. Antigen unknown. The CDR3 covers 14 residues. The germline V gene encodes CDR1 MGHRA and CDR2 YSYEKL. Trimming removed 2 bases at V and 6 bases at J, with 11 bases between. For naive CD8 T cells, sorting used the CD8+CD4-CCR7+CD45RA+ phenotype. From the PCR reads, TCRdb called clonotypes with MiXCR, one entry per CDR3 protein. In the table there are 250,000 to 400,000 distinct CDR3 sequences, about a fifth of which are singletons. The data were obtained in a study of molecular identifiers for immune sequencing clone quantification. Broader study findings: Spike-in Jurkat TCR RNA from a single cell reportedly registered among 900,000 to 1,000,000 naive cells. It was shown that clones above 20 RNA copies held over 97% of effector molecules, but under 1% in naive cells.

The chain employs TRBV4-1 and TRBJ2-1, with D maybe TRBD1 (6 bases). This TCR came from a human donor in good health. Some libraries in this study had Jurkat cell RNA spiked in. The specimen was naive CD8+ T cells from blood, with Jurkat cell RNA spiked in. Noted subset: FACS-sorted CD8+CD4-CCR7+CD45RA+ naive T cells. DNA of the CDR3: TGCGCCAGCAGCCAATCAAACAGGGTCAATGAGCAGTTCTTC. Its translation: CASSQSNRVNEQFF.